The 9 T cell receptor beta chains given below trace back to one sample, sequenced in a study of CD8 T cells in Susac syndrome. Random-hexamer reverse transcription was applied to roughly 0.5 to 1 ug RNA. A single record per CDR3 protein comes from TCRdb applying MiXCR to the immunoSEQ multiplex PCR reads. The sample holds a few hundred thousand distinct CDR3 sequences; 92% are singletons and the top ten take roughly 0.15%. Material: CD8+ T cells from PBMCs. These receptors all stem from a human donor with multiple sclerosis.

This clonotype was seen once. The chain joins TRBV12-3 or TRBV12-4 to TRBJ2-2; D ambiguous. This CDR3 has 15 amino acids. The V end lost 5 bases, the J end lost 1 base, and 11 bases lay between the germline ends. The CDR3 DNA follows: TGTGCCAGCAGTACACGACTGGAGAACACCGGGGAGCTGTTTTTT. Its protein is CASSTRLENTGELFF.

CDR3 in amino acids: CATSRGYLLERENEQFF. The CDR3 nucleotides read TGTGCCACCAGCAGAGGATATCTTCTCGAACGGGAAAATGAGCAGTTCTTC. The chain carries TRBV15 and TRBJ2-1, with a weak D call TRBD2 (5 bases). CDR1 is LNHNV, CDR2 YYDKDF, per germline (reference sequence). V lost 1 base and J 7 bases, leaving 20 bases between the germline ends. The CDR3 spans 17 residues. Full variable domain (rest looked up from reference TRBV15 and TRBJ2-1): DAMVIQNPRYQVTQFGKPVTLSCSQTLNHNVMYWYQQKSSQAPKLLFHYYDKDFNNEADTPDNFQSRRPNTSFCFLDIRSPGLGDTAMYLCATSRGYLLERENEQFFGPGTRLTVL.

This chain joins TRBV19 and TRBJ1-1, with no clear D. The CDR3 has 13 amino acids. Germline V lookup: CDR1 LNHDA, CDR2 SQIVND (reference sequence). V lost 1 base, J lost 1 base, and 4 bases lay in between. DNA of the CDR3: TGTGCCAGTAGTATAGGTTGGAACACTGAAGCTTTCTTT. This encodes CASSIGWNTEAFF.

The CDR3 region is CATSREEGTSGRDEQFF. The CDR3 DNA reads as TGTGCCACCAGCAGAGAAGAGGGGACTAGCGGGAGGGATGAGCAGTTCTTC. The chain has TRBV15 and TRBJ2-1; 16 nucleotides match TRBD2. Per the germline V gene, CDR1 is LNHNV and CDR2 is YYDKDF (reference sequence). Trimming at V came to 0 bases and at J to 8 bases, leaving 4 bases not matched to a gene. The CDR3 is made up of 17 amino acids.

The chain has TRBV30 and TRBJ1-5; no clear D gene. This CDR3 region has 13 residues. Per germline, CDR1 GTSNPN and CDR2 SVGIG (reference sequence). V lost 5 bases and J lost 3, with 11 bases in between. The CDR3 region is CAWRSRANQPQHF. Written as DNA, the CDR3 is TGTGCCTGGCGGTCGAGGGCCAATCAGCCCCAGCATTTT. The variable domain in full, with the rest retrieved from reference TRBV30 and TRBJ1-5, is SQTIHQWPATLVQPVGSPLSLECTVEGTSNPNLYWYRQAAGRGLQLLFYSVGIGQISSEVPQNLSASRPQDRQFILSSKKLLLSDSGFYLCAWRSRANQPQHFGDGTRLSIL.

In nucleotides, the CDR3 is TGCAGCGTCACTAGCGGGGAAAACTCTGGGGCCAACGTCCTGACTTTC. It is translated as CSVTSGENSGANVLTF. The chain is built from TRBV29-1 and TRBJ2-6, with 10 bases lining up with TRBD2. Germline values: CDR1 SQVTM, CDR2 ANQGSEA. The CDR3 has 16 amino acids. V lost 6 bases, J lost 0 bases, and 5 bases stayed unmatched.

J is TRBJ1-1 and V is TRBV19; D gene uncertain. Trimming pared 1 base from V and 6 bases from J, leaving 9 bases between. The CDR3 has 13 amino acids. From germline, CDR1 is LNHDA and CDR2 SQIVND (reference sequence). DNA for the CDR3: TGTGCCAGTAGTATAGCGGGTTTCGCTGAAGCTTTCTTT. It is translated as CASSIAGFAEAFF.

The gene calls are TRBV19 and TRBJ2-7; D may be TRBD1 (6 bases). The CDR3 has 15 residues. Germline V gene sequence: CDR1 LNHDA, CDR2 SQIVND (reference sequence). Trimming took 3 bases from V and 1 from J, leaving 13 bases between them. CDR3 nucleotides: TGTGCCAGTAGTATGGACACAGGGACATCCTACGAGCAGTACTTC. Translated, it gives CASSMDTGTSYEQYF. The full variable domain, completed using reference TRBV19 and TRBJ2-7, is DGGITQSPKYLFRKEGQNVTLSCEQNLNHDAMYWYRQDPGQGLRLIYYSQIVNDFQKGDIAEGYSVSREKKESFPLTVTSAQKNPTAFYLCASSMDTGTSYEQYFGPGTRLTVT.

The rearrangement joins TRBV2 to TRBJ1-1; D gene ambiguous. There are 13 residues in the CDR3. The V end was cut by 8 bases, the J end by 6 bases, with 16 bases between. CDR1 is SNHLY, CDR2 FYNNEI, per germline. CDR3 DNA: TGTGCCAGCGAGGACGGGGTTAGTCCTGAAGCTTTCTTT. As protein: CASEDGVSPEAFF.